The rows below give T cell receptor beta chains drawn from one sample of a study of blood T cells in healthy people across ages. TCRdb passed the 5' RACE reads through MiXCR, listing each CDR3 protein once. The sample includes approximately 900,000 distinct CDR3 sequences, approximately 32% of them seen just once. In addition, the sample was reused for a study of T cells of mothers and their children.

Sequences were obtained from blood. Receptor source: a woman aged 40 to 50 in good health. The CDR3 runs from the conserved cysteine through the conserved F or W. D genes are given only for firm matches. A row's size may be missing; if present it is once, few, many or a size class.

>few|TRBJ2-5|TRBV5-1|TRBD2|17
TGCGCCAGCAGCCTGCGACCCGGACTAGGATTAGTAGAGACCCAGTACTTC
CASSLRPGLGLVETQYF
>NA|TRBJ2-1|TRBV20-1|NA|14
TGCAGTGCTAGGCGCCATGGACCCTACAATGAGCAGTTCTTC
CSARRHGPYNEQFF
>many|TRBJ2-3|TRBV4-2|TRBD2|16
TGTGCCAGCAGCCGGACTAGCGGGGGGGGGGCAGATACGCAGTATTTT
CASSRTSGGGADTQYF
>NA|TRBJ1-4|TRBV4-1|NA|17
TGCGCCAGCAGCCAAGAGCAGGGGCCCGCGACTAATGAAAAACTGTTTTTT
CASSQEQGPATNEKLFF
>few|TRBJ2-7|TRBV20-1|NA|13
TGCAGTGCCAGGGGGGACGCTACCTACGAGCAGTACTTC
CSARGDATYEQYF
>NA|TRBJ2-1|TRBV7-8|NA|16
TGTGCCAGCAGCTTACGTGGGGGGGCCGGAGACAATGAGCAGTTCTTC
CASSLRGGAGDNEQFF
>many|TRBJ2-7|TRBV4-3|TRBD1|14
TGTGCCAGCAGCCAGGACAGGGGGCTCTACGAGCAGTACTTC
CASSQDRGLYEQYF
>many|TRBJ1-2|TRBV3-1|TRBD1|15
TGTGCCAGCAGCCAAGATTGGGCAGGGGGCCTTGGCTACACCTTC
CASSQDWAGGLGYTF
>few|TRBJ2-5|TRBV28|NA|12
TGTGCCAGCAGGGGGTCCCGAGAGACCCAGTACTTC
CASRGSRETQYF
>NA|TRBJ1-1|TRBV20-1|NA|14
TGCAGTGCTAGAGATGTCAGGAAGAACACTGAAGCTTTCTTT
CSARDVRKNTEAFF
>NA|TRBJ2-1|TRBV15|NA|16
TGTGCCACCAGCAGAGAGCCAGTCAGCTCCTACAATGAGCAGTTCTTC
CATSREPVSSYNEQFF
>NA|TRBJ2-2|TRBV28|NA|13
TGTGCCAGCAGTCTCCATGGCACCGGGGAGCTGTTTTTT
CASSLHGTGELFF
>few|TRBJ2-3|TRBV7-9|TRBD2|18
TGTGCCAGCAGCTCCCTGGGGGAGGGAAGAATGTCGCCAGATACGCAGTATTTT
CASSSLGEGRMSPDTQYF
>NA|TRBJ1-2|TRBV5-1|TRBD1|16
TGCGCCAGCAGCGTAGGACAGGGGGCGATCAGCTATGGCTACACCTTC
CASSVGQGAISYGYTF
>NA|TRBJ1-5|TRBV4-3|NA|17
TGCGCCAGCAGCCTCCCGGGGCAGGCCGTCAGCAATCAGCCCCAGCATTTT
CASSLPGQAVSNQPQHF
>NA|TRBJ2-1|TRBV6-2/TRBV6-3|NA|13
TGTGCCAGCAGTCCTAGTTACAAGAATGAGCAGTTCTTC
CASSPSYKNEQFF
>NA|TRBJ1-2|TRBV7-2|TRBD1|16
TGTGCCAGCAGCCCAAACCGGGACAGTTCGAACTATGGCTACACCTTC
CASSPNRDSSNYGYTF
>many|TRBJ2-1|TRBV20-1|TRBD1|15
TGCAGTGCTAGACCCGGACAGGGATCCTACAATGAGCAGTTCTTC
CSARPGQGSYNEQFF
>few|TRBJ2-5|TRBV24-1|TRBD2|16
TGTGCCACCAGTGCCTACCCTCGGGGGAGGGGAGAGACCCAGTACTTC
CATSAYPRGRGETQYF
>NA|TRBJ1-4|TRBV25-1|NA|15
TGTGCCAGCAGTAGGAGGGGCGCAACTAATGAAAAACTGTTTTTT
CASSRRGATNEKLFF
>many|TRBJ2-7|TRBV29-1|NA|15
TGCAGCGTTGAAGAGGTGGGGCCCGTCTCCTACGAGCAGTACTTC
CSVEEVGPVSYEQYF
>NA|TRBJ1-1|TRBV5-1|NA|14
TGCGCCAGCAGCCAGAATACAGCGAACACTGAAGCTTTCTTT
CASSQNTANTEAFF
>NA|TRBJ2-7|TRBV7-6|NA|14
TGTGCCAACAGCTGGACTGGGGCCTCCTACGAGCAGTACTTC
CANSWTGASYEQYF
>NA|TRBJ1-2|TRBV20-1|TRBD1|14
TGCAGTGCTAGAGGACAGGGACATAACTATGGCTACACCTTC
CSARGQGHNYGYTF
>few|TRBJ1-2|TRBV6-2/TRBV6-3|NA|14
TGTGCCAGCAGTTACTCGGCAGGGAGTAATGGCTACACCTTC
CASSYSAGSNGYTF
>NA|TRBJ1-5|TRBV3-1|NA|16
TGTGCCAGCAGCCAAGGGGGGACCGGGGGTAGTCAGCCCCAGCATTTT
CASSQGGTGGSQPQHF
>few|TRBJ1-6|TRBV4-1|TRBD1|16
TGCGCCAGCAGCCAACTTTTAGGACAGGGCAATTCACCCCTCCACTTT
CASSQLLGQGNSPLHF
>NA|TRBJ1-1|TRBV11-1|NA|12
TGTGCCAGCAGCCGGACACTTACTGAAGCTTTCTTT
CASSRTLTEAFF
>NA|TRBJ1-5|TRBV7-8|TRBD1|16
TGTGCCAGTACAACGGACAGGCTTCTTAAGAATCAGCCCCAGCATTTT
CASTTDRLLKNQPQHF
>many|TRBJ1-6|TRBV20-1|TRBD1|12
TGCAGTGCACAGGGGGATGATTCACCCCTCCACTTT
CSAQGDDSPLHF
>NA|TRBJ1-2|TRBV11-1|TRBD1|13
TGTGCCAGCAGCCCCCGGGGACAGGATGGCTACACCTTC
CASSPRGQDGYTF
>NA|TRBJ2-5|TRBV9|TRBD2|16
TGTGCCAGCAGCGCAGACACGGGACTAGCCTTCAATGAGCAGTACTTC
CASSADTGLAFNEQYF
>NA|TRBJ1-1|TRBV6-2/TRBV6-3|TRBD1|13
TGTGCCAGCAGAGACCCAGGGGGCACTGAAGCTTTCTTT
CASRDPGGTEAFF
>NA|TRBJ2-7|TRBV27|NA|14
TGTGCCAGCAGTTTACTGGGGTCTCCCCACGAGCAGTACTTC
CASSLLGSPHEQYF
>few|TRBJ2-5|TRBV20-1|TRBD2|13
TGCAGTGCTCCGGGGGGGGGGCGAGAGACCCAGTACTTC
CSAPGGGRETQYF
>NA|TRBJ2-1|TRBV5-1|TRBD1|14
TGCGCCAGCGGGGGGACAGGAGCGTACAATGAGCAGTTCTTC
CASGGTGAYNEQFF
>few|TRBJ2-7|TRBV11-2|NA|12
TGTGCCAGCGGGGACATCGCCTACGAGCAGTACTTC
CASGDIAYEQYF
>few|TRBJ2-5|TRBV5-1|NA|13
TGCGCCAGCAGCTTGAGTAGGTGCGAGACCCAGTACTTC
CASSLSRCETQYF
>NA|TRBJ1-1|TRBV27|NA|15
TGTGCCAGCAGAGGGATTTCGGGGGGTAACACTGAAACTTTCTTT
CASRGISGGNTETFF
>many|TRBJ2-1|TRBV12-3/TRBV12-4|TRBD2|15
TGTGCCAGCAGCCGGACTAGCGGGGCGGTAAATGAGCAGTTCTTC
CASSRTSGAVNEQFF
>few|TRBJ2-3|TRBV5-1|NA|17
TGCGCCAGCAGCCTGGTTGGTACGGGTCGGAGTGGAGATACGCAGTATTTT
CASSLVGTGRSGDTQYF
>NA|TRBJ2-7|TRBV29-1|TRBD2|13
TGCAGCGTTGCCGGGAGGGCCAACTACGAGCAGTACTTC
CSVAGRANYEQYF
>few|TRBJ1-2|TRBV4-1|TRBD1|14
TGCGCCGGCAGCCGGGGACAGATGAACTATGGCTACACCTTC
CAGSRGQMNYGYTF
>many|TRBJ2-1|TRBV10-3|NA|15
TGTGCCATCAGTGAGTCAGTTAACAGCTACAATGAGCAGTTCTTC
CAISESVNSYNEQFF
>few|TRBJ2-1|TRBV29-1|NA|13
TGCAGCACCGAAGGGGGGTCCTACAATGAGCAGTTCTTC
CSTEGGSYNEQFF
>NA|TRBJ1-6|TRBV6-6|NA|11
TGTGCCAGCAGTTACGATTCACCCCTCCACTTT
CASSYDSPLHF
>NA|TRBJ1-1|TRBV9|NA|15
TGTGCCAGCAGCGCCTCGGACCCCAGGAGCGCTGAAGCTTTCTTT
CASSASDPRSAEAFF